This T cell receptor beta chain was captured in a study of T cells after yellow fever vaccination. Study-wide background: Libraries from low-cell-number fractions were prepared with the SMART-Seq v4 Ultra Low Input RNA kit. Study findings and constraints: Researchers noted that a small share of clonotypes showed up in both CD4 and CD8 compartments. Booster sampling recovered most clones from primary vaccination (96% CD4, approximately 90% CD8).

5'RACE template switching added a universal primer site and UMIs to TCR cDNA. MiXCR, run by TCRdb on the 5' RACE reads, gives a single entry per CDR3 protein. Altogether about 550,000 distinct CDR3 sequences are present, over 15% being singletons, with the ten largest covering 13% to 15%. The CDR3 loop spans 14 amino acids. This clonotype was counted only a few times. The antigen remains undetermined. The TCR was taken from a man younger than 45 who received the YFV17D yellow fever vaccine. The chain carries TRBV21-1 and TRBJ2-7; the table's TRBD1 call for D was not verified on the DNA. TRBV21-1 is labeled a pseudogene. Material: PBMCs, obtained 15 days after the yellow fever booster vaccination. CDR3 in DNA: TGTGCAAGGACTTCCCTGGCCTGCTCCTACGAGCAGTACTTC. This gives the protein CARTSLACSYEQYF.